A selection of T cell receptor beta chains follows, all from one sample in a study of blood T cell repertoires in COVID-19. Profiled with immunoSEQ multiplex PCR; TCRdb holds only in-frame clones, not every one. Altogether 400,000 to 500,000 clones are present, around 87% being singletons, with the ten largest covering 1.5% to 2%. Sample: PBMCs or T cells enriched from blood (not recorded which). Every receptor here comes from a woman between 35 and 50 years old who had recovered from COVID-19. Both conserved end residues are part of each CDR3.

CDR3aa: CASSPGQFYGYTF
j_gene: TRBJ1-2
v_gene: TRBV28

CDR3aa: CASRGQASGANVLTF
j_gene: TRBJ2-6
v_gene: TRBV19

CDR3aa: CASSSRTGMNYGYTF
j_gene: TRBJ1-2
v_gene: TRBV7-2

CDR3aa: CASSLHAGSGEQYF
j_gene: TRBJ2-7
v_gene: TRBV11-3

CDR3aa: CASSPPARALKAFF
j_gene: TRBJ1-1
v_gene: TRBV6-5

CDR3aa: CASSTRTGSSYGYTF
j_gene: TRBJ1-2
v_gene: TRBV6-2/TRBV6-3

CDR3aa: CASSYRSDGETQYF
j_gene: TRBJ2-5
v_gene: TRBV5-1

CDR3aa: CAIQDGRAYEQYF
j_gene: TRBJ2-7
v_gene: TRBV10-3

CDR3aa: CASSHGTGLNTGELFF
j_gene: TRBJ2-2
v_gene: TRBV3-1/TRBV3-2

CDR3aa: CASSIGLSGSNEQFF
j_gene: TRBJ2-1
v_gene: TRBV19

CDR3aa: CASAGGLAGAFGGQFF
j_gene: TRBJ2-1
v_gene: TRBV27

CDR3aa: CASSKTGTGYTF
j_gene: TRBJ1-2
v_gene: TRBV6-5

CDR3aa: CASGRFGSGYDYEQYF
j_gene: TRBJ2-7
v_gene: TRBV7-9

CDR3aa: CASLGQRNQPQHF
j_gene: TRBJ1-5
v_gene: TRBV2

CDR3aa: CASSPERQSYGYTF
j_gene: TRBJ1-2
v_gene: TRBV18

CDR3aa: CASSPPVADYYGYTF
j_gene: TRBJ1-2
v_gene: TRBV18

CDR3aa: CASRQNTEAFF
j_gene: TRBJ1-1
v_gene: TRBV27

CDR3aa: CATSDIHRGSGSYEQYF
j_gene: TRBJ2-7
v_gene: TRBV24-1

CDR3aa: CASSLAPLTGVGSPLHF
j_gene: TRBJ1-6
v_gene: TRBV27

CDR3aa: CASSLAAGLAGEQFF
j_gene: TRBJ2-1
v_gene: TRBV11-3

CDR3aa: CASSLQGGSNEQFF
j_gene: TRBJ2-1
v_gene: TRBV5-1

CDR3aa: CASRDSSGANVLTF
j_gene: TRBJ2-6
v_gene: TRBV2

CDR3aa: CASSFFGQGAVGYGYTF
j_gene: TRBJ1-2
v_gene: TRBV27

CDR3aa: CASSYVAGGPGELFF
j_gene: TRBJ2-2
v_gene: TRBV6-5

CDR3aa: CASSADYSNQPQHF
j_gene: TRBJ1-5
v_gene: TRBV25-1

CDR3aa: CASSLRRGTVNSPLHF
j_gene: TRBJ1-6
v_gene: TRBV7-9

CDR3aa: CASKEPNTEAFF
j_gene: TRBJ1-1
v_gene: TRBV19

CDR3aa: CASSAAGEGVYGYTF
j_gene: TRBJ1-2
v_gene: TRBV18

CDR3aa: CASSVPRQGIGEKLFF
j_gene: TRBJ1-4
v_gene: TRBV19

CDR3aa: CASSWPTTRWGDTYEQYF
j_gene: TRBJ2-7
v_gene: TRBV5-8

CDR3aa: CASSFLAGGTQNIQYF
j_gene: TRBJ2-4
v_gene: TRBV11-2

CDR3aa: CASSLGGGGDYTGELFF
j_gene: TRBJ2-2
v_gene: TRBV7-2

CDR3aa: CASSLNSWASEETQYF
j_gene: TRBJ2-5
v_gene: TRBV5-1

CDR3aa: CASSEWGGAKNIQYF
j_gene: TRBJ2-4
v_gene: TRBV6-1

CDR3aa: CASSYSMNSDTEAFF
j_gene: TRBJ1-1
v_gene: TRBV6-5

CDR3aa: CASSLNGGSPLHF
j_gene: TRBJ1-6
v_gene: TRBV7-9

CDR3aa: CASSKTGDGGYTF
j_gene: TRBJ1-2
v_gene: TRBV6-5

CDR3aa: CASSFDRVTGANVLTF
j_gene: TRBJ2-6
v_gene: TRBV5-4

CDR3aa: CASSDFVGGGTGELFF
j_gene: TRBJ2-2
v_gene: TRBV6-4

CDR3aa: CASSLRQVNTEAFF
j_gene: TRBJ1-1
v_gene: TRBV4-1

CDR3aa: CASSQGLAGVNEQFF
j_gene: TRBJ2-1
v_gene: TRBV4-3

CDR3aa: CASSGQGELFF
j_gene: TRBJ2-2
v_gene: TRBV10-1

CDR3aa: CASGLVSGQAYEQYF
j_gene: TRBJ2-7
v_gene: TRBV12-5

CDR3aa: CASSFQGATSTDTQYF
j_gene: TRBJ2-3
v_gene: TRBV7-8

CDR3aa: CAWSERDKPQHF
j_gene: TRBJ1-5
v_gene: TRBV30

CDR3aa: CASRQGAQKGYTF
j_gene: TRBJ1-2
v_gene: TRBV19

CDR3aa: CASGSPPGSAFF
j_gene: TRBJ1-1
v_gene: TRBV12-5

CDR3aa: CASRTWGDTQYF
j_gene: TRBJ2-3
v_gene: TRBV2

CDR3aa: CASSLAGVSGSTDTQYF
j_gene: TRBJ2-3
v_gene: TRBV5-1

CDR3aa: CASSLASADTGELFF
j_gene: TRBJ2-2
v_gene: TRBV5-1

CDR3aa: CASSVAGAVGYGYTF
j_gene: TRBJ1-2
v_gene: TRBV9

CDR3aa: CASSAGGLHEQYF
j_gene: TRBJ2-7
v_gene: TRBV7-2

CDR3aa: CASSLNGETPLHF
j_gene: TRBJ1-6
v_gene: TRBV12-3/TRBV12-4

CDR3aa: CASSLVVQGTTDYGYTF
j_gene: TRBJ1-2
v_gene: TRBV7-8

CDR3aa: CASRQAGLSGELFF
j_gene: TRBJ2-2
v_gene: TRBV11-2

CDR3aa: CASRAIGTSGSGSSYEQYF
j_gene: TRBJ2-7
v_gene: TRBV19

CDR3aa: CASSAVTARWGNTIYF
j_gene: TRBJ1-3
v_gene: TRBV5-6

CDR3aa: CASSLSGRAREAFF
j_gene: TRBJ1-1
v_gene: TRBV5-6

CDR3aa: CASSIGGRAYEQYF
j_gene: TRBJ2-7
v_gene: TRBV19